The 9 T cell receptor beta chains presented below share a single source sample, sequenced in a study of shared clonotypes between healthy human individuals. The method was immunoSEQ multiplex PCR; TCRdb's version includes in-frame clones alone and lacks a portion of them. The data contain 1.5 million to 1.9 million clones, approximately 98% of them seen just once; the ten biggest clones take up about 0.45%. The material sequenced was naive CD4+ T cells sorted from blood. Subset denoted: CD45RA+ positively selected. The origin of the receptors is a man aged 25-45 years in good health.

The V call is TRBV18, the J call TRBJ2-7; D gene uncertain. Germline CDR1 and CDR2: KGHSH and LQKENI. The CDR3 has 13 amino acids. V was cut by 0 bases and J by 3 bases, with 6 bases left in between. CDR3 protein: CASSPPRNYEQYF. The CDR3 coding sequence is TGTGCCAGCTCACCACCAAGAAACTACGAGCAGTACTTC.

The chain uses TRBV30 and TRBJ1-5; 9 nucleotides agree with TRBD1. With V trimmed by 5 bases and J by 6 bases, 5 bases remained unmatched. Germline V CDR1 and CDR2: GTSNPN, SVGIG (reference sequence). This CDR3 has 13 amino acids. The CDR3 spells CAWGQGLGQPQHF. CDR3 bases: TGTGCCTGGGGACAGGGGTTGGGTCAGCCCCAGCATTTT. Together with reference TRBV30 and TRBJ1-5, the CDR3 gives the full variable domain: SQTIHQWPATLVQPVGSPLSLECTVEGTSNPNLYWYRQAAGRGLQLLFYSVGIGQISSEVPQNLSASRPQDRQFILSSKKLLLSDSGFYLCAWGQGLGQPQHFGDGTRLSIL.

V is TRBV30 and J is TRBJ1-2; 7 bases line up with TRBD1. The CDR3 sequence is 14 residues long. Losses at the gene ends were 7 bases for V and 0 bases for J; bases not matched to a gene: 8. The germline V gene encodes CDR1 GTSNPN and CDR2 SVGIG (reference sequence). CDR3 region: CALRGQLTNYGYTF. For the CDR3, the DNA is TGTGCCTTACGGGGACAGCTCACTAACTATGGCTACACCTTC.

Only one count was recorded for this clone. The rearrangement links TRBV7-2 to TRBJ2-2; D not resolved. This CDR3 has 18 amino acids. Germline V gives CDR1 SGHTA, CDR2 FQGNSA. The V end was cut by 5 bases, the J end by 2 bases, with 21 bases between. The CDR3 DNA is TGTGCCAGCAGCCCCCCCTGGTGGCGTCAGGAAAACACCGGGGAGCTGTTTTTT. Its translation is CASSPPWWRQENTGELFF.

This sequence joins TRBV18 and TRBJ2-1, with D perhaps TRBD1 or TRBD2 (5 bases each). V lost 3 bases, J lost 10 bases, and 10 bases lay in between. From germline, CDR1 is KGHSH and CDR2 LQKENI. The CDR3 contains 12 residues. The CDR3 DNA follows: TGTGCCAGCTCACCTACTAGGGGAGAGCAGTTCTTC. Translated, it gives CASSPTRGEQFF.

The genes are TRBV19 and TRBJ1-1; no reliable D call. Germline CDR1 is LNHDA and CDR2 is SQIVND (reference sequence). The CDR3 is 15 amino acids. V lost 2 bases and J 2 bases, leaving 12 bases between the germline ends. In nucleotides, the CDR3 is TGTGCCAGTAGTATAACTAATCCAGTTAACACTGAAGCTTTCTTT. Translation: CASSITNPVNTEAFF.

The rearrangement joins TRBV6-5 to TRBJ2-7; a weak D match, TRBD1 (6 bases). Trimming removed 0 bases at V and 7 bases at J, with 16 bases between. CDR1 and CDR2 from the germline V gene are MNHEY and SVGAGI. The CDR3 runs 15 residues. The chain's CDR3 is CASSYSPTGFREQYF. The CDR3 bases are TGTGCCAGCAGTTACTCGCCAACAGGGTTCAGGGAGCAGTACTTC.

The rearrangement joins TRBV6-6 to TRBJ2-7, with 8 bases lining up with TRBD2. The CDR3 length is 12 residues. Germline CDR1 reads MNHNY; CDR2 reads SVGAGI (reference sequence). V trimming: 6 bases; J trimming: 2 bases; junction bases outside the gene matches: 0. CDR3 sequence: CASRGLAYEQYF. Written as DNA, the CDR3 is TGTGCCAGCAGGGGACTAGCCTACGAGCAGTACTTC.

The chain uses TRBV14 and TRBJ2-2; D may correspond to TRBD1 or TRBD2 (5 bases each). V lost 8 bases and J 5 bases, leaving 9 bases between the germline ends. Germline-derived CDR1 and CDR2 are SGHDN and FVKESK. This CDR3 contains 12 residues. CDR3 sequence (DNA): TGTGCCAGCGGGACCCTAACCGGGGAGCTGTTTTTT. Translated: CASGTLTGELFF.